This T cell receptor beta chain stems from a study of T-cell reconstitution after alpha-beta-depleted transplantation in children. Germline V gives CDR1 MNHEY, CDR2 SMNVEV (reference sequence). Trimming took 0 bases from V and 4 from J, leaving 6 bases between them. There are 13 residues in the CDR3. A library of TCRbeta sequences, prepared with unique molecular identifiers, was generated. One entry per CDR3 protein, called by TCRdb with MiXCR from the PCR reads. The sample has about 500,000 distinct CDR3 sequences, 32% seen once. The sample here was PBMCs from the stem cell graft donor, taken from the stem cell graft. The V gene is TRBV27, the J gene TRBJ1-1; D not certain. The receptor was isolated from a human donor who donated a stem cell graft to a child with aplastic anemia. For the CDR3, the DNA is TGTGCCAGCAGTTTATCGATGGTCACTGAAGCTTTCTTT. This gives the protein CASSLSMVTEAFF.